This T cell receptor (beta chain) was documented in a study of neurological immune-mediated disorders. Notes on the study in general: Private repertoires in all groups were suggested by the finding that expanded clones across subjects shared no CDR3 amino acid sequences.

The team produced cDNA through 5'RACE using 10-nucleotide random UMIs. The output of every sequencing run, over 180 million TCR-beta sequences, came from 15-18 subjects. TCRdb used MiXCR to reprocess the 5' RACE reads, holding one entry per CDR3 protein. The repertoire includes roughly 27,000 distinct CDR3 sequences, under 25% of them detected once, and 16% sits in the top ten. Remarks on this clonotype: What it binds is not known.

PBMCs stored at -80 C, 2 million in total, were the source of the unsorted libraries. CDR1 and CDR2 from the germline V gene are DFQATT and SNEGSKA (reference sequence). The CDR3 length is 15 residues. Trimming cost V 0 bases and J 2 bases, with 12 bases left between them. The sample was PBMCs. The receptor comes from a woman in her sixties or seventies in good health. The chain couples TRBV20-1 to TRBJ2-3, with D unclear. CDR3 protein: CSARDLDRNTDTQYF. In DNA, the CDR3 is TGCAGTGCTAGAGATCTTGACCGAAACACAGATACGCAGTATTTT.